Listed here is a single TCR beta chain. Sequencing was performed with immunoSEQ multiplex PCR; in TCRdb, only in-frame clones are kept and a portion is missing. The table shows roughly 100,000 clones, with roughly nine tenths occurring only once. Per the germline V gene, CDR1 is SGDLS and CDR2 is YYNGEE. This CDR3 has 11 residues. The V end lost 5 bases, the J end lost 10 bases, and 10 bases lay between the germline ends. This entry is derived from a study of T cell responses to AZD1222 COVID-19 vaccine. The starting material was peripheral blood, obtained 28 days after the second AZD1222 dose. The V and J genes are TRBV9 and TRBJ2-1, with D possibly being TRBD2 (6 bases). This clonotype was obtained from an adult who received the AZD1222 COVID-19 vaccine. As DNA, the CDR3 is TGTGCCAGCAGTGCCCGGGGGGAGCAGTTCTTC. The encoded protein is CASSARGEQFF.